This T cell receptor beta chain emerged from a study of blood T cells in healthy people across ages. Concerning this clonotype itself: The antigen remains unidentified. The junction shows a germline mismatch at one end, possibly a read error.

The CDR3 covers 13 residues. Looked up from germline, CDR1 is SGHTA and CDR2 is FQGTGA. There were healthy Caucasian individuals from Russia, aged roughly 6 to 95, serving as donors. Sample-barcoded 5' priming and a J-beta primer mix drove a second PCR of roughly 7 to 11 cycles. Each cDNA molecule was tagged by a template-switch adaptor with 12 random nucleotides. TCRdb ran MiXCR on the 5' RACE reads and lists one entry per CDR3 protein. The sample yields 850,000 to 1,100,000 distinct CDR3 sequences, less than 45% seen once. Whole-study findings and limits: The recorded TCR beta diversity per million T cells decreased in a roughly linear manner with age. No one knew whether donors had CMV, which possibly confounded expanded clonotype changes.

Sequencing used blood. The receptor was derived from a man aged 18 to 35 in good health. The rearrangement links TRBV7-3 to TRBJ2-1; 7 nucleotides agree with TRBD2. The J call could be wrong; TRBJ2-7 is a better fit for the DNA end. For the CDR3, the DNA is TGTGCCAGCAGCGTAACGGGGGGAAGTGAGCAGTACTTC. It yields the protein CASSVTGGSEQYF.